This passage covers 3 T cell receptor beta chains from one sample sequenced in a study of CD8 T cells in Susac syndrome. Reverse transcription of about 0.45 to 1 ug RNA was carried out with random hexamers. TCRdb called the immunoSEQ multiplex PCR reads again in MiXCR, with one record for every CDR3 protein. The sample has roughly 200,000 distinct CDR3 sequences, about 94% seen once; the top ten hold 0.1%. The sequencing sample was made of CD4+ T cells from PBMCs. The receptors stem from a human donor in good health.

The chain recombines TRBV5-1 with TRBJ1-1, with D unresolved. V gave up 3 bases and J gave up 0 bases, with 12 bases separating them. CDR1 and CDR2 (germline): SGHRS, YFSETQ. This CDR3 contains 15 residues. The CDR3 loop reads CASSSSLRMNTEAFF. Written as DNA, the CDR3 is TGCGCCAGCAGCTCCAGCCTCCGAATGAACACTGAAGCTTTCTTT.

The chain employs TRBV29-1 and TRBJ2-5; D is perhaps TRBD2 (5 bases). There are 13 residues in the CDR3. Looked up from germline, CDR1 is SQVTM and CDR2 is ANQGSEA. V dropped 2 bases and J dropped 2 bases, with 9 bases sitting between them. DNA of the CDR3: TGCAGCGTTGAATTTACGGGACAAGAGACCCAGTACTTC. Encoded protein: CSVEFTGQETQYF. The whole variable domain, filled in from reference TRBV29-1 and TRBJ2-5, reads SAVISQKPSRDICQRGTSLTIQCQVDSQVTMMFWYRQQPGQSLTLIATANQGSEATYESGFVIDKFPISRPNLTFSTLTVSNMSPEDSSIYLCSVEFTGQETQYFGPGTRLLVL.

This sequence joins TRBV5-1 and TRBJ2-4; 8 bases are a match to TRBD2. The CDR3 has 16 amino acids. Germline V gene sequence: CDR1 SGHRS, CDR2 YFSETQ. Unmatched junction bases numbered 12, after V lost 0 bases and J lost 10 bases. The CDR3 reads CASSLEAGGPSGIQYF. The DNA for the CDR3 is TGCGCCAGCAGCTTGGAGGCGGGGGGTCCTTCAGGGATTCAGTACTTC.